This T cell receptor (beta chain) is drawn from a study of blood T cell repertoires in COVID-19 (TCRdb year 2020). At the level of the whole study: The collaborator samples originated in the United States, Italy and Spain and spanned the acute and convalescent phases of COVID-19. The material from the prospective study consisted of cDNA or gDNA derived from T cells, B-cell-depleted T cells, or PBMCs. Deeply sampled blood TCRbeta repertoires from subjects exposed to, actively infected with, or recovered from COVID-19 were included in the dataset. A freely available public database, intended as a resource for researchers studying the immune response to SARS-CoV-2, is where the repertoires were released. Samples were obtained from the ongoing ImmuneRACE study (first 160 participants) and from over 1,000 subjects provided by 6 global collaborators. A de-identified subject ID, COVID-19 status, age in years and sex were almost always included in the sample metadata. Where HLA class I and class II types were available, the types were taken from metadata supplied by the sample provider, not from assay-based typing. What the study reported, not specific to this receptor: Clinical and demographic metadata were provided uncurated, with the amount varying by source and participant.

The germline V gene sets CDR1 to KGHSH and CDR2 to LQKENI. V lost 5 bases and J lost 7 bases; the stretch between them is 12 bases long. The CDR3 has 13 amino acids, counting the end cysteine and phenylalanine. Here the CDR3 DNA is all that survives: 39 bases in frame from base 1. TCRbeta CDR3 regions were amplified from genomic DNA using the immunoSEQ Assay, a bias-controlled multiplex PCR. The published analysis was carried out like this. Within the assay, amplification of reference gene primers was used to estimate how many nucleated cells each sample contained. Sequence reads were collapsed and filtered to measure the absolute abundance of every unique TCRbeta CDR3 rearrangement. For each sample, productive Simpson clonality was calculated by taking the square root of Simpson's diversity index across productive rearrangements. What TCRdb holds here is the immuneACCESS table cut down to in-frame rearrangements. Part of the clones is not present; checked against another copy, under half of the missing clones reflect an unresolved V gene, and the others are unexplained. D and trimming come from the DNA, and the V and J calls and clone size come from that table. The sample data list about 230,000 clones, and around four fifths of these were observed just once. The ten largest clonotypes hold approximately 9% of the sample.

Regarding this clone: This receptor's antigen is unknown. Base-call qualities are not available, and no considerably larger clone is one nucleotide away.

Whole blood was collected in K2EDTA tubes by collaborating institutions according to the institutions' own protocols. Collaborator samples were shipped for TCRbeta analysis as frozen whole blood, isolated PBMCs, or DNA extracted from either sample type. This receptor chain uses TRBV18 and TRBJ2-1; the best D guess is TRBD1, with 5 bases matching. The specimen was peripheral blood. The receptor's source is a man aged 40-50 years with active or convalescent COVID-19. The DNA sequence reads TGTGCCAGCTCAGAGACAGCGTTAAATGAGCAGTTCTTC. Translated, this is CASSETALNEQFF.